These T cell receptor beta chains were read from a single sample in a study of sequential checkpoint blockade in melanoma. Produced via immunoSEQ multiplex PCR; TCRdb's table is partial and in-frame only. The sample has 35,000 to 45,000 clones, 80% to 90% seen once. Sequencing was performed on CD8+ T cells sorted from blood (inferred from file names), taken from a patient given nivolumab and ipilimumab in sequence. The receptor source for this set is a human donor with melanoma. Each CDR3 is given with its conserved first and last residue. D genes are given only for firm matches. Expanded clones get a size class; other rows say once, few or many, or leave the size out.

j_call | clone_size | d_call | v_call | cdr3_nt | cdr3_aa
TRBJ2-7 | - | - | TRBV28 | TGTGCCAGCAGTTTTTACGCCCCGAGACAGACGTTCTACGAGCAGTACTTC | CASSFYAPRQTFYEQYF
TRBJ2-1 | - | - | TRBV19 | TGTGCCAGTAGTATAGGTTCCGATGAGCAGTTCTTC | CASSIGSDEQFF
TRBJ1-5 | few | - | TRBV18 | TGTGCCAGCTCGCGAAGTCCGTATCAGCCCCAGCATTTT | CASSRSPYQPQHF
TRBJ2-2 | - | - | TRBV10-3 | TGTGCCATCAGTACCGAAGGGGGGAACACCGGGGAGCTGTTTTTT | CAISTEGGNTGELFF
TRBJ2-3 | once | - | TRBV7-2 | TGTGCCAGCAGCTGGGGGGGGCCGGGAGATACGCAGTATTTT | CASSWGGPGDTQYF
TRBJ1-1 | - | TRBD1 | TRBV27 | TGTGCCAGCAGTCTCACAGGGGGCCCCCCTGAAGCTTTCTTT | CASSLTGGPPEAFF
TRBJ2-2 | - | - | TRBV27 | TGTGCCAGCAGTTCAAGGACAGAGAACACCGGGGAGCTGTTTTTT | CASSSRTENTGELFF
TRBJ2-3 | few | TRBD2 | TRBV6-4 | TGTGCCAGCAGTGAGTCAGCGGGAAGCACAGATACGCAGTATTTT | CASSESAGSTDTQYF
TRBJ1-5 | - | - | TRBV27 | TGTGCCAGCAGTTTACGGGGCAATCAGCCCCAGCATTTT | CASSLRGNQPQHF
TRBJ1-1 | - | TRBD1 | TRBV4-1 | TGCGCCAGCAGCCAAGGGGACAGGGCCTTGGAGGCTTTCTTT | CASSQGDRALEAFF
TRBJ1-5 | once | - | TRBV19 | TGTGCCAGTAGTATAGGTCGGTATAGCAATCAGCCCCAGCATTTT | CASSIGRYSNQPQHF
TRBJ2-2 | - | - | TRBV7-9 | TGTGCCAGCAGCTTAGCACCGGGCGGGGAGCTGTTTTTT | CASSLAPGGELFF
TRBJ1-3 | few | TRBD1 | TRBV19 | TGTGCCAGTAGTATAGGGGACAGCTCTGGAAACACCATATATTTT | CASSIGDSSGNTIYF
TRBJ1-2 | - | - | TRBV10-3 | TGTGCCATCAGTGATCAGCGGATCTATGGCTACACCTTC | CAISDQRIYGYTF
TRBJ1-2 | - | TRBD1 | TRBV6-5 | TGTGCCAGCATAGGGGGCGACTATGGCTACACCTTC | CASIGGDYGYTF